The source of this T cell receptor beta chain is a study of blood T cell repertoires in COVID-19 (dated by TCRdb to between 2020 and 2021). General notes on the study: Samples from collaborators originated in the United States, Italy and Spain and spanned both the acute and convalescent phases of COVID-19. The material from the prospective study consisted of cDNA or gDNA derived from T cells, B-cell-depleted T cells, or PBMCs. Nearly every sample came with metadata listing a de-identified subject ID, COVID-19 status, age in years and sex. HLA class I and class II types, where available, came from metadata supplied by the sample provider rather than from assay-based typing. The repertoires were released in a freely available public database meant as a resource for research on the immune response to SARS-CoV-2. The dataset comprised deeply sampled blood TCRbeta repertoires from subjects exposed to, actively infected with, or recovered from COVID-19. The samples were drawn from the first 160 participants of the ongoing ImmuneRACE study and from 1,254 subjects provided by 6 global collaborators. Overall study results and their limits: Clinical and demographic metadata were provided uncurated, with the amount varying by source and participant.

TCRbeta CDR3 regions were amplified from genomic DNA by means of the immunoSEQ Assay, a bias-controlled multiplex PCR. In the original analysis: The number of nucleated cells in each sample was estimated from the amplification of reference gene primers within the assay. Sequence reads were collapsed and filtered to measure the absolute abundance of every unique TCRbeta CDR3 rearrangement. Productive Simpson clonality was computed per sample as the square root of Simpson's diversity index over productive rearrangements. The source is immuneACCESS, and TCRdb retained only in-frame sequences with V and J called. Part of the clones is not carried over; for the studies checked, unresolved V genes explain less than half of this, and the remainder is unexplained. V, J and clone size were drawn from that table, and D and trimming were deduced from the DNA. This sample has about 480,000 clones in its table, and about 88% of those were observed once. The ten largest account for over 0.7% of the sample.

Concerning this clone: This clone's antigen is unknown. It has no much larger one-base neighbor in the sample; base qualities were not kept.

At one collaborating source in Seattle, patients were enrolled during active infection and were followed longitudinally through the course of disease. Collaborating institutions collected whole blood in K2EDTA tubes following their own protocols. For TCRbeta analysis, collaborators shipped samples as frozen whole blood, isolated PBMCs, or DNA extracted from either of those sample types. The germline V gene yields MNHEY for CDR1 and SVGAGI for CDR2. Its CDR3 holds 15 amino acids, cysteine through phenylalanine. Only the CDR3 region is kept as DNA, spanning 45 bases read in frame from base 1. V trim: 6 bases; J trim: 4 bases; unmatched bases: 12.

The sequenced sample was peripheral blood. The rearranged segments are TRBV6-5 and TRBJ2-7, and 7 junction bases match TRBD1. This clonotype was sampled from a man aged 18-30 years with COVID-19, enrolled during active disease. CDR3 region: CASRRQGGSVYEQYF. The DNA sequence is given as TGTGCCAGCAGACGACAGGGCGGAAGTGTATACGAGCAGTACTTC.